These T cell receptor beta chains were read from a single sample in a study of T cells in Graves' hyperthyroidism and ophthalmopathy. TCRdb used MiXCR to reprocess the multiplex PCR reads, holding one entry per CDR3 protein. The table records fewer than 750,000 distinct CDR3 sequences, about 14% of them present only once. The sequenced material came from blood. These receptors were obtained from a woman between 40 and 50 years old with Graves' ophthalmopathy. Both conserved end residues are part of each CDR3. Fields, in order: clone size, J gene, D gene, V gene, CDR3 DNA, CDR3 protein. A D gene is named only where the DNA matches it firmly. Rows may omit the clone size; those that give it use once, few, many or a size class.

few | TRBJ2-7 | . | TRBV20-1 | TGCAGTGCTAGGGGGAACCTGGCCCTGGACGAGCAGTACTTC | CSARGNLALDEQYF
many | TRBJ2-5 | . | TRBV12-3/TRBV12-4 | TGTGCCAGCACAACCCCGGGGCTCAAGCAAGAGACCCAGTACTTC | CASTTPGLKQETQYF
many | TRBJ2-7 | . | TRBV12-5 | TGTGCTAGTGGTTTTTGGGAGTCCTACGAGCAGTACTTC | CASGFWESYEQYF
many | TRBJ2-5 | . | TRBV7-9 | TGTGCCAGCAGCTTGGGGGGACCGCCACTGGAAGAGACCCAGTACTTC | CASSLGGPPLEETQYF
. | TRBJ2-5 | TRBD2 | TRBV9 | TGTGCCAGCAGCCCCGAGGGACTAGCAGAGACCCAGTACTTC | CASSPEGLAETQYF
many | TRBJ1-2 | TRBD1 | TRBV29-1 | TGCAGCGTTGGGGACAGGAATAACTATGGCTACACCTTC | CSVGDRNNYGYTF
. | TRBJ1-5 | TRBD1 | TRBV10-2 | TGCGCCAGCAGTCGGGACAGACTGAATCAGCCCCAGCATTTT | CASSRDRLNQPQHF
many | TRBJ1-5 | . | TRBV6-1 | TGTGCCAGCAGTGCAGGACTGCAGCCCCAGCATTTT | CASSAGLQPQHF
many | TRBJ2-7 | TRBD2 | TRBV5-1 | TGCGCCAGCAGTAAACTAGCGGGAGGCTACGAGCAGTACTTC | CASSKLAGGYEQYF
many | TRBJ2-5 | . | TRBV10-2 | TGCGCCAGCAGTGAGTCTTCGGGGGAGACCCAGTACTTC | CASSESSGETQYF
many | TRBJ1-2 | . | TRBV28 | TGTGCCATTCTGGGCAGGGATGGCTACACCTTC | CAILGRDGYTF
many | TRBJ2-7 | TRBD1 | TRBV6-5 | TGTGCCAGCAGAGGACAGGAGACCTACGAGCAGTACTTC | CASRGQETYEQYF
. | TRBJ2-3 | . | TRBV19 | TGTGCCAGTAGTCTTAGCGTTTACGAGACAGATACGCAGTATTTT | CASSLSVYETDTQYF
. | TRBJ2-7 | TRBD2 | TRBV12-3/TRBV12-4 | TGTGCCAGCAGTTTACGGGGCCTTGGGACTAGCGGGAGGGCCCCCTACGAGCAGTACTTC | CASSLRGLGTSGRAPYEQYF
. | TRBJ2-3 | TRBD2 | TRBV6-2/TRBV6-3 | TGTGCCAGCAGCCGGCGGGGGGAGCGCAGCACAGATACGCAGTATTTT | CASSRRGERSTDTQYF
many | TRBJ1-5 | . | TRBV24-1 | TGTGCCACCAGTCAAGACGGTAGCAATCAGCCCCAGCATTTT | CATSQDGSNQPQHF
many | TRBJ2-5 | . | TRBV27 | TGTGCCAGCAGCCCCAGCCCGATCCGGACCCAGTACTTC | CASSPSPIRTQYF
many | TRBJ1-5 | . | TRBV27 | TGTGCCAGCAGTAAGTGGTATAGCAATCAGCCCCAGCATTTT | CASSKWYSNQPQHF
many | TRBJ2-2 | TRBD2 | TRBV28 | TGTGCCAGCAGCCAAGGACTAGCGGACACCGGGGAGCTGTTTTTT | CASSQGLADTGELFF
many | TRBJ2-7 | TRBD2 | TRBV30 | TGTGCCTGGAGTTCCTGGACTAGCGGACTCTACGAGCAGTACTTC | CAWSSWTSGLYEQYF
. | TRBJ2-3 | . | TRBV5-4 | TGTGCCAGCAGCTTTGTTACGTCGGGGCGGTACACAGATACGCAGTATTTT | CASSFVTSGRYTDTQYF
. | TRBJ1-2 | TRBD1 | TRBV6-2/TRBV6-3 | TGTGCCAGCAACAACGACAGGGCTAATGGCTACACCTTC | CASNNDRANGYTF
many | TRBJ2-5 | . | TRBV20-1 | TGCAGTGCTAGCCAGGGGCCAGAGACCCAGTACTTC | CSASQGPETQYF
. | TRBJ2-1 | TRBD2 | TRBV18 | TGTGCCAGCTCACCTTACTTAGCGGGAGGGCCATACAATGAGCAGTTCTTC | CASSPYLAGGPYNEQFF
. | TRBJ1-2 | . | TRBV6-4 | TGTGCCAGCAGAGACTCCAGGGGATTCGACTATGGCTACACCTTC | CASRDSRGFDYGYTF
few | TRBJ2-7 | TRBD2 | TRBV30 | TGTGCCGCGACTAGCGGGGGCTCCTACGAGCAGTACTTC | CAATSGGSYEQYF
. | TRBJ1-5 | . | TRBV19 | TGTGCCAGTAGTATAGAGGACAGTGGCAATCAGCCCCAGCATTTT | CASSIEDSGNQPQHF
many | TRBJ2-5 | TRBD1 | TRBV5-1 | TGCGCCAGCAGCGAGACAGGGCAAGAGACCCAGTACTTC | CASSETGQETQYF
few | TRBJ1-5 | TRBD1 | TRBV6-1 | TGTGCCAGCAGACTCCGGGCAGGGACAGGGTCGGATCAGCCCCAGCATTTT | CASRLRAGTGSDQPQHF
many | TRBJ1-5 | . | TRBV4-1 | TGCGCCAGCAGCCAAGTGGGGGGAAATTATCAGCCCCAGCATTTT | CASSQVGGNYQPQHF
few | TRBJ2-7 | TRBD2 | TRBV20-1 | TGCAGTGCTAGAGATGATAGCGGGAGGGGCTACGAGCAGTACTTC | CSARDDSGRGYEQYF
many | TRBJ2-7 | . | TRBV9 | TGTGCCAGCAGCGTAGGGGACACGGGAGTGTACGAGCAGTACTTC | CASSVGDTGVYEQYF
many | TRBJ2-2 | TRBD2 | TRBV6-1 | TGTGCCAGCAGTGCCTATGTAGCGGGAGGTTCGGGGGAGCTGTTTTTT | CASSAYVAGGSGELFF
few | TRBJ2-7 | TRBD1 | TRBV12-3/TRBV12-4 | TGTGCCAGCAGGCCTCAGGGGGTGCCCTACGAGCAGTACTTC | CASRPQGVPYEQYF
. | TRBJ1-5 | TRBD1 | TRBV4-2 | TGTGCCAGCAGCCAAGACCGGACAGGGGTTCAGCCCCAGCATTTT | CASSQDRTGVQPQHF
few | TRBJ2-2 | TRBD1 | TRBV4-1 | TGCGCCAGCACCCCACGGACAGGTTTGACCGGGGAGCTGTTTTTT | CASTPRTGLTGELFF
once | TRBJ2-7 | . | TRBV2 | TGTGCCAGCAGGTCGGACACCTACGAGCAGTACTTC | CASRSDTYEQYF
. | TRBJ2-7 | TRBD1 | TRBV6-1 | TGTGCCAGCAGCGAGGACAGGTTCTACTACGAGCAGTACTTC | CASSEDRFYYEQYF
many | TRBJ2-7 | . | TRBV28 | TGTGCCAGCAGTTTACTGGCCGGCGGTGGCGAGCAGTACTTC | CASSLLAGGGEQYF
. | TRBJ2-6 | . | TRBV3-1 | TGTGCCACCGGGGCAGGGGCCAACGTCCTGACTTTC | CATGAGANVLTF
many | TRBJ2-5 | TRBD2 | TRBV6-2/TRBV6-3 | TGTGCCAGCAGTAAACTAGCGGGAGGCCCCGCTGGAGAGACCCAGTACTTC | CASSKLAGGPAGETQYF
. | TRBJ1-1 | . | TRBV6-2/TRBV6-3 | TGTGCCAGCAGTTTTCCCCGCGGGGTGAACACTGAAGCTTTCTTT | CASSFPRGVNTEAFF
few | TRBJ2-7 | . | TRBV18 | TGTGCCAGCTCACCTCACGAACTGGGGGACGAGCAGTACTTC | CASSPHELGDEQYF
many | TRBJ1-6 | . | TRBV18 | TGTGCCAGCTCACCACGGGATTCTAGAAATTCACCCCTCCACTTT | CASSPRDSRNSPLHF
. | TRBJ2-5 | TRBD2 | TRBV30 | TGTGCCTGGGAAGCGGGAGACCAGGAGACCCAGTACTTC | CAWEAGDQETQYF
. | TRBJ1-1 | TRBD1 | TRBV27 | TGTGCCAGCAATCCACGGAGCAGGGGGGGTCTCGCTGAAGCTTTCTTT | CASNPRSRGGLAEAFF
many | TRBJ2-2 | . | TRBV6-1 | TGTGCCAGCAAAGTCAGGGTGAACACCGGGGAGCTGTTTTTT | CASKVRVNTGELFF
. | TRBJ2-3 | TRBD2 | TRBV30 | TGTGCCAGGTCCCGGACTAGCGGAAGCACAGATACGCAGTATTTT | CARSRTSGSTDTQYF